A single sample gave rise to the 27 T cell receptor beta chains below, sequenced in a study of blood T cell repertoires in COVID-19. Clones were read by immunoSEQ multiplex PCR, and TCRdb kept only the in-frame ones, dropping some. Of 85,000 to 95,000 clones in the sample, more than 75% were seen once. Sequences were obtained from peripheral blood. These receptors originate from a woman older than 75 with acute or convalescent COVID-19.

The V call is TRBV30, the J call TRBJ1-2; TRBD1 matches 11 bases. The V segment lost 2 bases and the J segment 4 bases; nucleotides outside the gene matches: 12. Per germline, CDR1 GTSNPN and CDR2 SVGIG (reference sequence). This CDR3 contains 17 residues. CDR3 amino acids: CAWSPGQGAAKLYGYTF. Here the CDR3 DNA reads TGTGCCTGGAGTCCCGGACAGGGGGCCGCCAAGCTCTATGGCTACACCTTC.

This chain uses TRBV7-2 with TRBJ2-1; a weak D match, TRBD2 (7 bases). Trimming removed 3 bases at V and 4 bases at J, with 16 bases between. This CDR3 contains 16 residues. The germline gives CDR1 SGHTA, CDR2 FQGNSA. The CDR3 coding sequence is TGTGCCAGCAGCTTGGGACGGGGGGCCGGGTACAATGAGCAGTTCTTC. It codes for CASSLGRGAGYNEQFF.

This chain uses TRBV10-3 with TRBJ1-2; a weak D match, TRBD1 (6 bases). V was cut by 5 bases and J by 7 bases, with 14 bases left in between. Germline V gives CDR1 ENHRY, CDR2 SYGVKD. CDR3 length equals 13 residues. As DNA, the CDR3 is TGTGCCATCAGTCCCGGACAGACTCGTGGCTACACCTTC. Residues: CAISPGQTRGYTF.

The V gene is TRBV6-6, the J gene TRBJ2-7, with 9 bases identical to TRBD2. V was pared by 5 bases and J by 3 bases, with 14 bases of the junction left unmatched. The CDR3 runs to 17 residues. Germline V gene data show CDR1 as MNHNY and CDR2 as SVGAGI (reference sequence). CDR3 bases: TGTGCCAGCAGTCCTCCCTCCGGGCTACTAGCGGGCTACGAGCAGTACTTC. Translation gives CASSPPSGLLAGYEQYF.

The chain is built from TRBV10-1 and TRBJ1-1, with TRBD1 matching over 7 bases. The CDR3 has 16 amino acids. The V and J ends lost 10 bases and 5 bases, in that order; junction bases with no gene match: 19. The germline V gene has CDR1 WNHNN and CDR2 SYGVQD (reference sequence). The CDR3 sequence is CAIDQSRTGRDTEAFF. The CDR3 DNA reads TGCGCCATCGATCAATCCCGGACAGGACGAGATACTGAAGCTTTCTTT.

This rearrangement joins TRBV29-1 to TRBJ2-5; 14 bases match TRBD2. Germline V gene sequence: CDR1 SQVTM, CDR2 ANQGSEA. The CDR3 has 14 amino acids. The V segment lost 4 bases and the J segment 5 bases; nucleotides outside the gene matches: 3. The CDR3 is CSVGGLAGVETQYF. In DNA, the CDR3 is TGCAGCGTTGGGGGACTAGCGGGAGTCGAGACCCAGTACTTC.

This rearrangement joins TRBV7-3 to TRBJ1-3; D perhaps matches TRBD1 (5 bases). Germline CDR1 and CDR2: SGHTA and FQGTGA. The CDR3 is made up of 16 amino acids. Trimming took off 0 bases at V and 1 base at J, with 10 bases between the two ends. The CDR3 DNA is TGTGCCAGCAGCTTAACTGGGGCCTCTTCTGGAAACACCATATATTTT. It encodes CASSLTGASSGNTIYF.

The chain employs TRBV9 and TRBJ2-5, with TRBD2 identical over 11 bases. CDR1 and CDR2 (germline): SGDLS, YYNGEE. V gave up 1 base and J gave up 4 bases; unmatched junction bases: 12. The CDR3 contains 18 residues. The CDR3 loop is CASSVFGDLAGGGETQYF. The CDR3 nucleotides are TGTGCCAGCAGCGTATTCGGGGATCTAGCGGGGGGAGGAGAGACCCAGTACTTC.

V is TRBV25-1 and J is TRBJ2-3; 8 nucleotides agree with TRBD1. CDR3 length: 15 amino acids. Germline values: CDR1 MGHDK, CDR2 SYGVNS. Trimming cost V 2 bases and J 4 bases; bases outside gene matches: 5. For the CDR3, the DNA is TGTGCCAGCAGTGAACACAGGGGGACTCCAGATACGCAGTATTTT. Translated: CASSEHRGTPDTQYF.

The CDR3 loop is CASSSGTGRYEQYF. The DNA for the CDR3 is TGTGCCAGCAGCTCCGGGACAGGGAGGTATGAGCAGTACTTC. J is TRBJ2-7 and V is TRBV7-2; 9 bases map to TRBD1. The CDR3 runs 14 residues. J lost 7 bases, V lost 4 bases, and 8 bases had no gene match. Germline loops: CDR1 SGHTA, CDR2 FQGNSA.

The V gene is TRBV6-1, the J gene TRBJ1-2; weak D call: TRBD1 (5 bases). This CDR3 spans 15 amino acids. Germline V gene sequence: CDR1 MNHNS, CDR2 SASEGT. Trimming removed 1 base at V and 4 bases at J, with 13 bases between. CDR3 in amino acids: CASSEVWGGGYGYTF. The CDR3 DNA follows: TGTGCCAGCAGTGAAGTATGGGGGGGTGGCTATGGCTACACCTTC.

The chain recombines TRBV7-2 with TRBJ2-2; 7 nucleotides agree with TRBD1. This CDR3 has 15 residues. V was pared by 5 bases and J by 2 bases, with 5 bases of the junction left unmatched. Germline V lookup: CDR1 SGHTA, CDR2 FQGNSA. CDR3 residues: CASSVGQLNTGELFF. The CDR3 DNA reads TGTGCCAGCAGCGTGGGACAGCTCAACACCGGGGAGCTGTTTTTT.

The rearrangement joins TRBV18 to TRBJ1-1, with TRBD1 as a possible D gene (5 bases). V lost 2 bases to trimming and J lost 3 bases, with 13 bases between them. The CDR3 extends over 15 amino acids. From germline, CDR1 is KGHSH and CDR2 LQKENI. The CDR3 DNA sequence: TGTGCCAGCTCACCAGGGCAGGCCAGGGACACTGAAGCTTTCTTT. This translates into CASSPGQARDTEAFF.

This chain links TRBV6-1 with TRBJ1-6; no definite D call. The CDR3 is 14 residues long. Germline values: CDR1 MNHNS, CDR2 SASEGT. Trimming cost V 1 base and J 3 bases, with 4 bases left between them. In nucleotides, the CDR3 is TGTGCCAGCAGTGAAGTCTTCTATAATTCACCCCTCCACTTT. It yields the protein CASSEVFYNSPLHF.

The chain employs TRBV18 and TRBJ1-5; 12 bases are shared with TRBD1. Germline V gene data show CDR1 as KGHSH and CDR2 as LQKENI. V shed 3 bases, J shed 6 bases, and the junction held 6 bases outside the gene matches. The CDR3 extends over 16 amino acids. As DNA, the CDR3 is TGTGCCAGCTCACCTCCGGGACAGGGGGCTTTTCAGCCCCAGCATTTT. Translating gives CASSPPGQGAFQPQHF.

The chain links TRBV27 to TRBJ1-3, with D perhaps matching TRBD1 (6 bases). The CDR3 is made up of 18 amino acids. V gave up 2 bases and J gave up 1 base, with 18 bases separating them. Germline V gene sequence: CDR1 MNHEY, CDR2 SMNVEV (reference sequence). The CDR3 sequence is CASSLGGIGGPSGNTIYF. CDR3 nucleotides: TGTGCCAGCAGTTTAGGGGGCATCGGGGGGCCATCTGGAAACACCATATATTTT.

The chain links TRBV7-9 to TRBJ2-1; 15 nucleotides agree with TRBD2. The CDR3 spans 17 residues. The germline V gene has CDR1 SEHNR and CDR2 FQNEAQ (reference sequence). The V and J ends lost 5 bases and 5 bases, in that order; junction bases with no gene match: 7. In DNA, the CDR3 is TGTGCCAGCAGCCTTAGGACTAGCGGGGGGGATAACAATGAGCAGTTCTTC. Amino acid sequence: CASSLRTSGGDNNEQFF.

The CDR3, as DNA: TGTGCCAGCAGAGGACACACGATGGTGAACACTGAAGCTTTCTTT. The encoded protein is CASRGHTMVNTEAFF. The chain is built from TRBV6-5 and TRBJ1-1, with D possibly matching TRBD1 (5 bases). Trimming took 6 bases from V and 0 from J, leaving 14 bases between them. The CDR3 sequence is 15 residues long. Germline CDR1 is MNHEY and CDR2 is SVGAGI.

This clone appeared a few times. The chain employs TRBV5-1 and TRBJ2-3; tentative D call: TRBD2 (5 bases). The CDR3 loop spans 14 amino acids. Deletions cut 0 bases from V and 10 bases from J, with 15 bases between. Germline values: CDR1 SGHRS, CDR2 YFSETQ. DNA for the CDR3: TGCGCCAGCAGCTTGGTTAGCGTGGGGATTGCGCAGTATTTT. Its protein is CASSLVSVGIAQYF.

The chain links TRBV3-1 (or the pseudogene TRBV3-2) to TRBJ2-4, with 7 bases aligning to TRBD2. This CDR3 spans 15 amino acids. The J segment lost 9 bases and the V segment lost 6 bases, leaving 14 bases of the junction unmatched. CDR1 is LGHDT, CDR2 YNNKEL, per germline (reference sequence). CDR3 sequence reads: CASSKPGGSSGIQYF. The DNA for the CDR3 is TGTGCCAGCAGTAAGCCAGGCGGGAGTAGTGGCATTCAGTACTTC.

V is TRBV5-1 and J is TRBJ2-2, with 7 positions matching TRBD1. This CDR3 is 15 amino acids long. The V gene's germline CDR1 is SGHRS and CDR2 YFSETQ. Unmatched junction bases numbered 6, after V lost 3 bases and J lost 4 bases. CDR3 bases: TGCGCCAGCAGCTCCCAACAGGGGTCCACCGGGGAGCTGTTTTTT. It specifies CASSSQQGSTGELFF.

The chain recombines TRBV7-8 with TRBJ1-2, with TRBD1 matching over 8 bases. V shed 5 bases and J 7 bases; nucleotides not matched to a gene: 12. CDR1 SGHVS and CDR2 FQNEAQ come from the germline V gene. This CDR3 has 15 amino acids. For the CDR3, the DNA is TGTGCCAGCAGCCCTCGGACAGGGATGGTTGGTGGCTACACCTTC. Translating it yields CASSPRTGMVGGYTF.

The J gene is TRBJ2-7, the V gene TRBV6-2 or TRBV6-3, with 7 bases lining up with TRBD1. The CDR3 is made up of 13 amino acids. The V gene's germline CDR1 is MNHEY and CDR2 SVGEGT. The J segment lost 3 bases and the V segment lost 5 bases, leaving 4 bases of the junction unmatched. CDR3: CASSPGTDYEQYF. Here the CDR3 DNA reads TGTGCCAGCAGTCCCGGGACAGACTACGAGCAGTACTTC.

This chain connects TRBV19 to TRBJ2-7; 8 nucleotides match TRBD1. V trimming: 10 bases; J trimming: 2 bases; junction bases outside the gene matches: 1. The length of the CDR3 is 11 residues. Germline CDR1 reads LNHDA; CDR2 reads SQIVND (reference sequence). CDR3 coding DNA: TGTGCCACAGGGGGCCCCTACGAGCAGTACTTC. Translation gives CATGGPYEQYF. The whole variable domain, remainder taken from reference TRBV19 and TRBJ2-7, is DGGITQSPKYLFRKEGQNVTLSCEQNLNHDAMYWYRQDPGQGLRLIYYSQIVNDFQKGDIAEGYSVSREKKESFPLTVTSAQKNPTAFYLCATGGPYEQYFGPGTRLTVT.

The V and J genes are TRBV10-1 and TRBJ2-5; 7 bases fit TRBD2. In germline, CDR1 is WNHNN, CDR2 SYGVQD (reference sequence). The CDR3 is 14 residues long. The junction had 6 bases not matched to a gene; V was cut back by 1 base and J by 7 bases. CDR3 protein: CASSELQQRGTQYF. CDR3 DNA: TGCGCCAGCAGTGAGTTACAACAGCGGGGGACCCAGTACTTC.

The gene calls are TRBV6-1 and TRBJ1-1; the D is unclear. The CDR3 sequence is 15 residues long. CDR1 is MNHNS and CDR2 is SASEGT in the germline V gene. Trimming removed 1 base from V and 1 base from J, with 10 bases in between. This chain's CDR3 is CASSEGQVRNTEAFF. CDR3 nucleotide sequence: TGTGCCAGCAGTGAAGGTCAGGTCCGGAACACTGAAGCTTTCTTT.

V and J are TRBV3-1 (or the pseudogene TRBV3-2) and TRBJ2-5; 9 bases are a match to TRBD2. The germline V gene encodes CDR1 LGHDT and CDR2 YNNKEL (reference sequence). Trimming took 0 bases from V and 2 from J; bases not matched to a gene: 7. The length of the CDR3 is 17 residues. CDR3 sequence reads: CASSQDRLAGIQETQYF. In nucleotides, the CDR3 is TGTGCCAGCAGCCAAGATCGCCTAGCGGGGATTCAAGAGACCCAGTACTTC.